What follows are 6 T cell receptor beta chains derived from one specimen sequenced in a study of blood T cell repertoires in COVID-19. The method was immunoSEQ multiplex PCR; TCRdb's version includes in-frame clones alone and lacks a portion of them. The sample lists some 290,000 clones, approximately 90% seen once, with roughly 3.6% in the top ten. Source material: PBMCs or T cells enriched from blood (not recorded which). The receptor source for this set is a woman aged 25 to 39 who had been exposed to COVID-19.

The V gene is TRBV10-3, the J gene TRBJ1-5; D is unresolved. This CDR3 has 15 amino acids. CDR1 is ENHRY and CDR2 is SYGVKD in the germline V gene. The germline V and J ends were trimmed by 3 bases and 0 bases, with 9 bases remaining between them. The CDR3: CAISDRLDSNQPQHF. For the CDR3, the DNA is TGTGCCATCAGTGACAGGTTAGATAGCAATCAGCCCCAGCATTTT.

This sequence joins TRBV9 and TRBJ1-2; maybe TRBD1 (6 bases). Germline CDR1 is SGDLS and CDR2 is YYNGEE. This CDR3 is 13 amino acids long. Between the trimmed V and J ends, which lost 0 bases and 6 bases, there was a span of 9 bases. The CDR3 loop reads CASSVVQGNGYTF. The CDR3 nucleotides read TGTGCCAGCAGCGTAGTCCAGGGGAATGGCTACACCTTC.

CDR3 nucleotide sequence: TGCAGCGTTGAAGATCCCCGACTCCCCTACGAGCAGTACTTC. Translating gives CSVEDPRLPYEQYF. The chain carries TRBV29-1 and TRBJ2-7; D unclear. Trimming took 0 bases from V and 2 from J, leaving 11 bases between them. The CDR3 length is 14 residues. Germline CDR1 SQVTM, CDR2 ANQGSEA.

This clone was seen more than once but under ten times. The chain employs TRBV4-2 and TRBJ2-5; TRBD1 is a possible D gene (6 bases). This CDR3 region has 15 residues. With 2 bases removed from V and 2 bases from J, the gap between germline ends came to 12 bases. CDR1 is LGHNA, CDR2 YNFKEQ, per germline. The chain's CDR3 is CASSQRWGPQETQYF. The DNA of the CDR3 is TGTGCCAGCAGCCAACGTTGGGGGCCGCAAGAGACCCAGTACTTC.

The table lists this clone with a count of one. The J gene is TRBJ1-5, the V gene TRBV6-1, with unresolved D. Trimming shortened V by 4 bases and J by 6 bases, and 19 bases separated the two germline ends. Per the germline V gene, CDR1 is MNHNS and CDR2 is SASEGT. The CDR3 has 16 amino acids. CDR3 sequence reads: CASSGFRIEYTQPQHF. CDR3 sequence (DNA): TGTGCCAGCAGTGGATTTCGTATTGAATACACTCAGCCCCAGCATTTT.

V usage is TRBV12-3 or TRBV12-4 and J usage is TRBJ2-7; 7 bases fit TRBD2. The CDR3 contains 13 residues. J lost 0 bases, V lost 7 bases, and 3 bases had no gene match. The CDR3 protein is CASTSGSSYEQYF. CDR3 DNA sequence: TGTGCCAGCACTAGCGGAAGCTCCTACGAGCAGTACTTC.